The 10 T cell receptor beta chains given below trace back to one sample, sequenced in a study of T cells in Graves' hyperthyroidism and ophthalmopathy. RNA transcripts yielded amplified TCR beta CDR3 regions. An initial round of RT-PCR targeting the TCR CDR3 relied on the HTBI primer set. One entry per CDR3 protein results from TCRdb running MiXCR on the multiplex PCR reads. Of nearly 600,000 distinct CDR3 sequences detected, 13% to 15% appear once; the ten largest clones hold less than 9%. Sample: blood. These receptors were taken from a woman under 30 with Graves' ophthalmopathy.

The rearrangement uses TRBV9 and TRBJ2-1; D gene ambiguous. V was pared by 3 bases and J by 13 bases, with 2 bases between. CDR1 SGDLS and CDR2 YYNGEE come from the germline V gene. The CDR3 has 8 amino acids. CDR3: CASSGQFF. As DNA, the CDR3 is TGTGCCAGCAGCGGCCAGTTCTTC.

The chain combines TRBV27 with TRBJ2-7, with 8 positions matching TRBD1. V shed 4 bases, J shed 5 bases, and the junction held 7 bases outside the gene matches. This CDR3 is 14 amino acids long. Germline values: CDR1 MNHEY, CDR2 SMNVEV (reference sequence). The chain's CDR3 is CASSYRTGTHEQYF. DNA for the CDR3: TGTGCCAGCAGTTACCGGACAGGGACCCACGAGCAGTACTTC.

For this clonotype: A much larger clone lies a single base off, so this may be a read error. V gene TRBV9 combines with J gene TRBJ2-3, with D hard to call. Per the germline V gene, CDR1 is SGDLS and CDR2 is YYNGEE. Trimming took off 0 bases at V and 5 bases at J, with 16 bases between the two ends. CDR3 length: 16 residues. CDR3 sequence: CASSVDLGIHKDTQYF. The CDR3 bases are TGTGCCAGCAGCGTAGATCTAGGGATTCACAAAGATACGCAGTATTTT.

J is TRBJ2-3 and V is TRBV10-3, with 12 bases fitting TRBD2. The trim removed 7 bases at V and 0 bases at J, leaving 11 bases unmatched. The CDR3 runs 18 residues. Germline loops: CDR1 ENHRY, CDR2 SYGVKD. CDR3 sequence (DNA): TGTGCCATCACCAATTCTGAGGGGACTAGCGGGAGCACAGATACGCAGTATTTT. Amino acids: CAITNSEGTSGSTDTQYF.

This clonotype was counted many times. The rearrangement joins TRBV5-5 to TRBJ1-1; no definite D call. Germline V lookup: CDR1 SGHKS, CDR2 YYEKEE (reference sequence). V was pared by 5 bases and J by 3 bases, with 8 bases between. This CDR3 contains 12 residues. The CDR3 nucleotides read TGTGCCAGCAGGCGGGTGGACACTGAAGCTTTCTTT. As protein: CASRRVDTEAFF.

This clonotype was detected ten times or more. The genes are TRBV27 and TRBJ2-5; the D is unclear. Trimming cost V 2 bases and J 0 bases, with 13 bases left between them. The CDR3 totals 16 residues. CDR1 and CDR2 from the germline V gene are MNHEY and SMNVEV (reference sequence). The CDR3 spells CASSLKAAAYQETQYF. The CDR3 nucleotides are TGTGCCAGCAGTTTAAAGGCGGCAGCGTACCAAGAGACCCAGTACTTC.

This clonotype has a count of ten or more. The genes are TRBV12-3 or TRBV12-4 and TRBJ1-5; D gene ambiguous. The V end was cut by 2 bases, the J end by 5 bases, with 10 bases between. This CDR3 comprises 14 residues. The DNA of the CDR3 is TGTGCCAGCAGTTTATTCGACGGAGATCAGCCCCAGCATTTT. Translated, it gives CASSLFDGDQPQHF.

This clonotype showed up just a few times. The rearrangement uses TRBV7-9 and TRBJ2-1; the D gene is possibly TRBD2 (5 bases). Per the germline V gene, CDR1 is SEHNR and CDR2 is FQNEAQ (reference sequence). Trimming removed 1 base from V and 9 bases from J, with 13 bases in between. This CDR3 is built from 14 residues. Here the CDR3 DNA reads TGTGCCAGCAGCTTAGGACGGGATTGGAGTGAGCAGTTCTTC. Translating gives CASSLGRDWSEQFF.

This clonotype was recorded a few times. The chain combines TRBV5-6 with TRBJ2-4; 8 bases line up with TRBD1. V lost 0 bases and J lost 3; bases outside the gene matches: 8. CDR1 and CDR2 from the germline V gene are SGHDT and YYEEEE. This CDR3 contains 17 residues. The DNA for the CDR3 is TGTGCCAGCAGCTTGGGGACAGGGTTGGACCGCAAAAACATTCAGTACTTC. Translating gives CASSLGTGLDRKNIQYF.

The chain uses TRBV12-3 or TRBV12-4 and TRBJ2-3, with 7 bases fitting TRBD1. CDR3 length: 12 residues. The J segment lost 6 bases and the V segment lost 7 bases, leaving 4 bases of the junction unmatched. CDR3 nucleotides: TGTGCCAGCACCCGGGACAGCGATACGCAGTATTTT. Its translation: CASTRDSDTQYF.